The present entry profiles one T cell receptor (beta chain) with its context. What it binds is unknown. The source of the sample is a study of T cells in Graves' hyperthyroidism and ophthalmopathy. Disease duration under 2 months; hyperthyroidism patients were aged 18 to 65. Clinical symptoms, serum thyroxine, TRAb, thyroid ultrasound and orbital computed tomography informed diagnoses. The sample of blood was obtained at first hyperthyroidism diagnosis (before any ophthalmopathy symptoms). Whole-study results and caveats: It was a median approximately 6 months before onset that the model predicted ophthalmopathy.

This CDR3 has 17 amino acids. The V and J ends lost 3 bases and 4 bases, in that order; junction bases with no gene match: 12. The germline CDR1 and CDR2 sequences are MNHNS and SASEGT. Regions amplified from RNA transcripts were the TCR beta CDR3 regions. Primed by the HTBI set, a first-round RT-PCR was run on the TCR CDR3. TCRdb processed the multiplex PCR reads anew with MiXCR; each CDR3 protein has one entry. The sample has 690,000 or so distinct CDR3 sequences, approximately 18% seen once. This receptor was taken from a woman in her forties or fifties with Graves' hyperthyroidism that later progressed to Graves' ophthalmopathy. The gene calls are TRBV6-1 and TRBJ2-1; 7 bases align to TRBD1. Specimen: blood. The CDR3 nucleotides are TGTGCCAGCAGTGACTTGGCTAAGGGGGCTACGTACAATGAGCAGTTCTTC. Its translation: CASSDLAKGATYNEQFF.